Listed below are T cell receptor beta chains from one sample, sequenced in a study of T cell responses to AZD1222 COVID-19 vaccine. Sequencing used immunoSEQ multiplex PCR; TCRdb keeps in-frame clones, though not all of them. Here the sample spans around 150,000 clones, 90% to 95% being singletons. The sequencing here drew on peripheral blood, taken on day 0 of AZD1222 vaccination. These receptors originate from an adult in good health. The CDR3 runs from the conserved cysteine through the conserved F or W. The D gene is left open where the match is weak. The size entry is marked missing in some rows and otherwise reads once, few, many or a size class.

D gene | J gene | clone size | V gene | CDR3 protein | CDR3 DNA
TRBD1 | TRBJ1-2 | - | TRBV6-2/TRBV6-3 | CASSYSGGGGYGYTF | TGTGCCAGCAGTTACTCAGGGGGCGGAGGATATGGCTACACCTTC
- | TRBJ2-5 | - | TRBV19 | CASSIFGNRYQETQYF | TGTGCCAGTAGTATATTCGGCAACCGGTACCAAGAGACCCAGTACTTC
TRBD1 | TRBJ1-1 | - | TRBV30 | CARDRGTEAFF | TGTGCCCGGGACAGGGGCACTGAAGCTTTCTTT
TRBD2 | TRBJ2-7 | - | TRBV27 | CASSSQWSSGNHEQYF | TGTGCCAGCAGCTCACAATGGTCTAGCGGGAACCACGAGCAGTACTTC
- | TRBJ2-7 | - | TRBV6-6 | CASSEPEREQYF | TGTGCCAGCAGCGAGCCAGAACGCGAGCAGTACTTC
- | TRBJ2-4 | - | TRBV9 | CASNRDTENIQYF | TGTGCCAGTAACCGGGACACAGAAAACATTCAGTACTTC
- | TRBJ1-4 | - | TRBV15 | CATSRDNPTSTNEKLFF | TGTGCCACCAGCAGAGATAACCCGACATCAACTAATGAAAAACTGTTTTTT
TRBD2 | TRBJ2-3 | - | TRBV7-2 | CASSLGLAGDTQYF | TGTGCCAGCAGCTTAGGGCTAGCGGGAGATACGCAGTATTTT
TRBD2 | TRBJ2-1 | - | TRBV5-1 | CASSLRLAGADEQFF | TGCGCCAGCAGCTTGCGGCTAGCGGGTGCTGATGAGCAGTTCTTC
TRBD2 | TRBJ2-5 | once | TRBV18 | CASSPRSAGGQETQYF | TGTGCCAGCTCACCACGTTCCGCGGGGGGGCAAGAGACCCAGTACTTC
- | TRBJ2-5 | - | TRBV2 | CASSDGRHQETQYF | TGTGCCAGCAGTGACGGCAGGCACCAAGAGACCCAGTACTTC
- | TRBJ2-3 | few | TRBV4-3 | CASSQITGRDTQYF | TGCGCCAGCAGCCAGATTACAGGGAGGGATACGCAGTATTTT
- | TRBJ1-5 | - | TRBV12-5 | CASGLERGGQPQHF | TGTGCTAGTGGTTTGGAACGTGGGGGGCAGCCCCAGCATTTT
- | TRBJ2-3 | - | TRBV9 | CASSRDPRGGTDTQYF | TGTGCCAGCAGCCGGGACCCCAGGGGGGGCACAGATACGCAGTATTTT
TRBD2 | TRBJ2-1 | - | TRBV5-6 | CASSPRGETKDYNEQFF | TGTGCCAGCAGCCCCCGGGGGGAGACAAAAGACTACAATGAGCAGTTCTTC
- | TRBJ1-2 | - | TRBV19 | CASQERGSHYGYTF | TGTGCCAGCCAGGAACGAGGGTCGCACTATGGCTACACCTTC
- | TRBJ1-5 | - | TRBV28 | CASSLGVGLNGQPQHF | TGTGCCAGCAGTTTAGGCGTAGGTCTTAATGGTCAGCCCCAGCATTTT
TRBD1 | TRBJ2-5 | once | TRBV7-3 | CASSQGAGETQYF | TGTGCCAGCAGCCAGGGGGCGGGAGAGACCCAGTACTTC
- | TRBJ2-1 | - | TRBV5-1 | CASSLSGTPAYNEQFF | TGCGCCAGCAGCTTATCCGGGACTCCCGCCTACAATGAGCAGTTCTTC
TRBD1 | TRBJ2-7 | - | TRBV19 | CASSILTGVAYEQYF | TGTGCCAGTAGTATCCTGACAGGGGTCGCCTACGAGCAGTACTTC
- | TRBJ1-2 | - | TRBV20-1 | CSAWDLYGYTF | TGCAGTGCATGGGATCTCTATGGCTACACCTTC
- | TRBJ2-1 | - | TRBV19 | CASTSYGAYDNEQFF | TGTGCCAGTACCTCCTACGGGGCTTATGACAATGAGCAGTTCTTC
- | TRBJ1-1 | - | TRBV5-5 | CASSFDRMNTEAFF | TGTGCCAGCAGTTTTGACAGGATGAACACTGAAGCTTTCTTT
TRBD2 | TRBJ2-5 | - | TRBV25-1 | CASSPGGSETQYF | TGTGCCAGCAGTCCGGGAGGGTCAGAGACCCAGTACTTC
- | TRBJ1-2 | - | TRBV7-3 | CASSHPQAYGYTF | TGTGCCAGCAGCCACCCCCAGGCTTATGGCTACACCTTC
TRBD1 | TRBJ1-6 | - | TRBV5-1 | CASSLRQGLGNSPLHF | TGCGCCAGCAGTCTGAGACAGGGTTTAGGGAATTCACCCCTCCACTTT
- | TRBJ2-1 | - | TRBV24-1 | CATSHRLDEQFF | TGTGCCACCAGCCATAGGCTGGATGAGCAGTTCTTC
TRBD1 | TRBJ1-1 | - | TRBV15 | CATSRQDRGGTEAFF | TGTGCCACCAGCAGACAGGACAGGGGGGGCACTGAAGCTTTCTTT
TRBD2 | TRBJ2-3 | - | TRBV19 | CASMAGGLSTDTQYF | TGTGCCAGTATGGCGGGGGGACTAAGCACAGATACGCAGTATTTT
TRBD2 | TRBJ2-7 | - | TRBV10-3 | CAISGTSSYEQYF | TGTGCCATCAGTGGGACTAGCTCCTACGAGCAGTACTTC
- | TRBJ2-1 | - | TRBV6-1 | CASSEHLEGHNEQFF | TGTGCCAGCAGTGAACACTTAGAGGGGCACAATGAGCAGTTCTTC
- | TRBJ2-3 | - | TRBV25-1 | CASSDAGSVTDTQYF | TGTGCCAGCAGTGATGCAGGATCCGTGACCGATACGCAGTATTTT
- | TRBJ2-1 | - | TRBV6-4 | CASSPRGYNEQFF | TGTGCCAGCTCGCCTCGGGGTTACAATGAGCAGTTCTTC
- | TRBJ2-2 | - | TRBV4-3 | CASSQRDHRTITGELFF | TGCGCCAGCAGCCAACGGGACCACCGAACTATAACCGGGGAGCTGTTTTTT
TRBD1 | TRBJ1-1 | - | TRBV18 | CASSPWDREGAFF | TGTGCCAGCTCACCGTGGGACAGGGAAGGAGCTTTCTTT
TRBD2 | TRBJ2-7 | - | TRBV7-2 | CASSLGSGRGEQYF | TGTGCCAGCAGTCTAGGTAGCGGGAGAGGTGAGCAGTACTTC
- | TRBJ1-4 | - | TRBV5-4 | CASSSREFRNEKLFF | TGTGCCAGCAGCTCCAGGGAGTTCCGTAATGAAAAACTGTTTTTT
- | TRBJ1-2 | - | TRBV12-3/TRBV12-4 | CASSSQGPYGYTF | TGTGCCAGCAGTTCTCAGGGGCCCTATGGCTACACCTTC
- | TRBJ1-1 | - | TRBV7-3 | CASSPYLGQNSEAFF | TGTGCCAGCAGCCCGTACCTCGGACAGAACTCTGAAGCTTTCTTT
- | TRBJ1-1 | - | TRBV20-1 | CTTRLTEAFF | TGCACCACTCGGTTAACTGAAGCTTTCTTT
- | TRBJ2-1 | - | TRBV2 | CASSEASGSYNEQFF | TGTGCCAGCAGTGAAGCCAGCGGATCCTACAATGAGCAGTTCTTC
TRBD2 | TRBJ2-3 | - | TRBV29-1 | CSVGLAGGRDTQYF | TGCAGCGTTGGACTAGCGGGGGGCCGAGATACGCAGTATTTT
- | TRBJ2-3 | - | TRBV3-1/TRBV3-2 | CASSLTDTQYF | TGTGCCAGCAGCCTCACAGATACGCAGTATTTT
TRBD1 | TRBJ2-2 | few | TRBV4-2 | CASSQDMTGVTGELFF | TGTGCCAGCAGCCAAGATATGACAGGGGTCACCGGGGAGCTGTTTTTT
- | TRBJ1-5 | few | TRBV10-3 | CAISERAADQPQHF | TGTGCCATCAGTGAAAGGGCTGCTGATCAGCCCCAGCATTTT
TRBD2 | TRBJ2-7 | - | TRBV7-2 | CASSSFLNSGSYEQYF | TGTGCCAGCAGCTCCTTTTTGAATAGCGGGAGCTACGAGCAGTACTTC
TRBD1 | TRBJ1-6 | - | TRBV10-3 | CAISGQGTGNSPLHF | TGTGCCATCAGTGGACAGGGGACGGGTAATTCACCCCTCCACTTT
- | TRBJ2-7 | - | TRBV7-5 | CVRSSAGGWQTYEQYF | TGTGTCAGAAGCTCAGCCGGAGGATGGCAAACCTACGAGCAGTACTTC
- | TRBJ1-6 | - | TRBV28 | CASSAGPPPLHF | TGTGCCAGCAGCGCCGGGCCGCCACCCCTCCACTTT
- | TRBJ2-2 | - | TRBV28 | CASSLFSPPGELFF | TGTGCCAGCAGTTTATTTTCCCCGCCCGGGGAGCTGTTTTTT
- | TRBJ2-2 | - | TRBV24-1 | CATSAEGSSEVGELFF | TGTGCCACCAGTGCTGAAGGCTCTAGCGAGGTCGGGGAGCTGTTTTTT
- | TRBJ1-1 | - | TRBV7-9 | CASSLSTLDTEAFF | TGTGCCAGCAGCTTATCGACTTTGGACACTGAAGCTTTCTTT
TRBD2 | TRBJ2-5 | once | TRBV9 | CASSGAGAPRETQYF | TGTGCCAGCAGCGGAGCGGGAGCGCCTCGAGAGACCCAGTACTTC
- | TRBJ1-6 | once | TRBV7-3 | CASSLIGRYNSPLHF | TGTGCCAGCAGCTTAATTGGACGCTATAATTCACCCCTCCACTTT
- | TRBJ1-2 | - | TRBV3-1/TRBV3-2 | CASSHNRNGYTF | TGTGCCAGCAGCCATAACAGAAATGGCTACACCTTC
TRBD1 | TRBJ1-1 | few | TRBV7-8 | CASSLDTGGRTEAFF | TGTGCCAGCAGCTTAGATACAGGGGGGCGCACTGAAGCTTTCTTT
TRBD1 | TRBJ2-7 | few | TRBV6-2/TRBV6-3 | CASSYPRDRDYEQYF | TGTGCCAGCAGTTACCCCCGGGACAGGGACTACGAGCAGTACTTC